Sequencing of this T cell receptor beta chain was carried out in a study of cytomegalovirus exposure and HLA in healthy donors. The PCR employed 60 Vbeta primers together with 13 Jbeta primers. This table comes from immunoSEQ multiplex PCR, and its TCRdb copy is limited to in-frame clones, with some not included. The table lists fewer than 95,000 clones, 85% of them singletons. To note about this clone: Its antigen is not known.

Germline V gene sequence: CDR1 SNHLY, CDR2 FYNNEI. The trim removed 6 bases at V and 5 bases at J, leaving 5 bases unmatched. The CDR3 has 16 amino acids. Study results and caveats: It was in a later analysis that TCR association rates were seen to vary by HLA locus, highest for DRB1 and lowest for HLA-C. At a 0.05 false discovery rate, a later analysis found 16,951 TCR beta sequences to be associated with HLA alleles.

The V gene is TRBV2, the J gene TRBJ2-2; 14 bases are a match to TRBD2. Sequenced material: PBMCs. This clonotype originated in a middle-aged man in good health and CMV-seropositive. The CDR3, as DNA: TGTGCCAGCAGGCAAGGACTAGCGGGAGGAACCGGGGAGCTGTTTTTT. It translates to CASRQGLAGGTGELFF.